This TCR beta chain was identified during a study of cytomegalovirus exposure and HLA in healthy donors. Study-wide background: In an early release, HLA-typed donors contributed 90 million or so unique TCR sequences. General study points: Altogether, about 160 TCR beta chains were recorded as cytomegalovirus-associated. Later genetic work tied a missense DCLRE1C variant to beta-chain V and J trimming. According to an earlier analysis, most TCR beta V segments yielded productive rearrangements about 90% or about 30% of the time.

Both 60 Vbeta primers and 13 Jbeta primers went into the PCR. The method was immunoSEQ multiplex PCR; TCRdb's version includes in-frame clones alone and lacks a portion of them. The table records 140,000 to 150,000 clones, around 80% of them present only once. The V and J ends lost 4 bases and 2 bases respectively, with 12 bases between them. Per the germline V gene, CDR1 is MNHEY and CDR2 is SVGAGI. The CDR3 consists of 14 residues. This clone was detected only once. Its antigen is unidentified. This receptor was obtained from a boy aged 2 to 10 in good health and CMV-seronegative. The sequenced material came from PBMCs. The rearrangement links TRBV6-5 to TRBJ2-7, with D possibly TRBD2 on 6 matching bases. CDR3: CASSWDSRPYEQYF. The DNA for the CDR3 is TGTGCCAGCAGTTGGGACTCCCGCCCCTACGAGCAGTACTTC.